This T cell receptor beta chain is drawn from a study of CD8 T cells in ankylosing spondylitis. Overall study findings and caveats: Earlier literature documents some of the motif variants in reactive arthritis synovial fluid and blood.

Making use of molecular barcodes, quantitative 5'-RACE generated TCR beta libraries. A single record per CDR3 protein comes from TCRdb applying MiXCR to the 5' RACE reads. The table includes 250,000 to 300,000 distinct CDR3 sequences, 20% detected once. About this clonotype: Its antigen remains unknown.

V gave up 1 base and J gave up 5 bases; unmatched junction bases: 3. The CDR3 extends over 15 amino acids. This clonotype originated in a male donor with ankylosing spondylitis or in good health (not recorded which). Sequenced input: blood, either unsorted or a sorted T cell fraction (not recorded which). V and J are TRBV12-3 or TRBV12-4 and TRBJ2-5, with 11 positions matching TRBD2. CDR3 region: CASSLVAGGTETQYF. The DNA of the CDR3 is TGTGCCAGCAGTTTAGTAGCGGGGGGGACGGAGACCCAGTACTTC.